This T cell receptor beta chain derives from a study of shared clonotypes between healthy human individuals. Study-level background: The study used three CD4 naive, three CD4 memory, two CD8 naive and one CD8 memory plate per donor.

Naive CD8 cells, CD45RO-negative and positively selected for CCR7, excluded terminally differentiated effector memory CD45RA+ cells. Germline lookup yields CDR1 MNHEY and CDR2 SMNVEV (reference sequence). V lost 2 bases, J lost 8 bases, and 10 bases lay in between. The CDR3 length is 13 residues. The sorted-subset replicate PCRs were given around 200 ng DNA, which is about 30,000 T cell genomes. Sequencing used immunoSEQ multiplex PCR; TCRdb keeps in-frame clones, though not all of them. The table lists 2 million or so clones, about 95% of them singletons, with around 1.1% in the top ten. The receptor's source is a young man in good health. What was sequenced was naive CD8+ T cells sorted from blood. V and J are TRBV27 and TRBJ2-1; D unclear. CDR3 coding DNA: TGTGCCAGCAGTTTAGGGCTAATCGATGAGCAGTTCTTC. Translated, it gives CASSLGLIDEQFF.